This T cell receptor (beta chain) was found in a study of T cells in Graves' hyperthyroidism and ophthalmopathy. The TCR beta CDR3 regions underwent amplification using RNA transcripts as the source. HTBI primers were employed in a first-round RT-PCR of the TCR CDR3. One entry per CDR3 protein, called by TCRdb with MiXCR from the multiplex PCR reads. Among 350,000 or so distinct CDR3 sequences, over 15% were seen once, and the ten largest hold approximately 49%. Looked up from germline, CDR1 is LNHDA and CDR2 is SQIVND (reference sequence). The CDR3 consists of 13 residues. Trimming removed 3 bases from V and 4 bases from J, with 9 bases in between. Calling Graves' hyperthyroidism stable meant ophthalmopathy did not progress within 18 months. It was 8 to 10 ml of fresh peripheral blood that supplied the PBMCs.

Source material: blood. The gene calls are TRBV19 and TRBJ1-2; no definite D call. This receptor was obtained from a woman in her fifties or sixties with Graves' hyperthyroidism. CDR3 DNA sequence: TGTGCCAGTAGTATCTCCAAACGCTATGGCTACACCTTC. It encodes CASSISKRYGYTF. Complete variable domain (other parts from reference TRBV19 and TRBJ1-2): DGGITQSPKYLFRKEGQNVTLSCEQNLNHDAMYWYRQDPGQGLRLIYYSQIVNDFQKGDIAEGYSVSREKKESFPLTVTSAQKNPTAFYLCASSISKRYGYTFGSGTRLTVV.